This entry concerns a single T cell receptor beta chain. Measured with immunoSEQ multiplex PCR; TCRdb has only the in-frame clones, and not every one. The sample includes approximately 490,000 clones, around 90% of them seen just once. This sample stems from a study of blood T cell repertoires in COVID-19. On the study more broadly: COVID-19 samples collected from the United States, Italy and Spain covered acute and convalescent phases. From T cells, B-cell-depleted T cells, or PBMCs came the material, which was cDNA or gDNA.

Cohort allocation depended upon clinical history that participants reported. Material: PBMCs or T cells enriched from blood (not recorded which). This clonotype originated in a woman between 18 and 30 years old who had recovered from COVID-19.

CDR3 amino acids: CASTSSGEGTEAFF. For the CDR3, the DNA is TGTGCCAGCACGAGTTCAGGGGAGGGCACTGAAGCTTTCTTT. V gene TRBV28 combines with J gene TRBJ1-1, with a tentative D call TRBD1 (6 bases). The ends were cut back, 7 bases at V and 4 bases at J, with 16 bases in the middle. The CDR3 consists of 14 residues. Germline-derived CDR1 and CDR2 are MDHEN and SYDVKM.